The present entry profiles one TCR beta chain with its context. Its antigen remains unknown. Germline CDR1 and CDR2: MDHEN and SYDVKM. The V gene lost 1 base and the J gene lost 0 bases, with 13 bases spanning the gap. There are 16 residues in the CDR3. These data belong to a study of cytomegalovirus exposure and HLA in healthy donors. Study findings and constraints: Owing to their indistinguishability, certain V segments, notably TRBV6-2 and TRBV6-3, were excluded. Differences between HLA loci emerged in a later analysis of TCR association rates, with DRB1 most and HLA-C fewest.

60 Vbeta and 13 Jbeta primers were used in PCR. The protocol was immunoSEQ multiplex PCR, while the TCRdb copy is restricted to in-frame clones and leaves out a portion. Of about 180,000 clones in the sample, under 85% were seen once. The specimen sequenced was PBMCs. The rearrangement links TRBV28 to TRBJ2-7, with a tentative D call TRBD2 (6 bases). The receptor comes from a male donor in good health and CMV-seronegative. CDR3 DNA sequence: TGTGCCAGCAGTTTATTGGCTAGCGCCATCTCCTACGAGCAGTACTTC. Encoded protein: CASSLLASAISYEQYF.